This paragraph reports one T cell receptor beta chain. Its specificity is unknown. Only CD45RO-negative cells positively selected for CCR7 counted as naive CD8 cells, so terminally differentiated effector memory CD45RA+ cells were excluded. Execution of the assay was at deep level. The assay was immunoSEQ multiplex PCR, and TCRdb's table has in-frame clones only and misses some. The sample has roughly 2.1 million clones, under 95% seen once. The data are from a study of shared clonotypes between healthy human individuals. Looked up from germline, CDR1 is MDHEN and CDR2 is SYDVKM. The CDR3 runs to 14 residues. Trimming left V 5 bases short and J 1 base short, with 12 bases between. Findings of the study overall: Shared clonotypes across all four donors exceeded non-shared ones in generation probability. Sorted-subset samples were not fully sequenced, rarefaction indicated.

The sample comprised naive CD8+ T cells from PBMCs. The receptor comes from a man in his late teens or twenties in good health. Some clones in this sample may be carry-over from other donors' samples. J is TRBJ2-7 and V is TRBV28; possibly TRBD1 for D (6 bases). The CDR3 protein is CASSPSDSSYEQYF. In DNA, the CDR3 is TGTGCCAGCAGTCCCTCGGACAGTTCCTACGAGCAGTACTTC. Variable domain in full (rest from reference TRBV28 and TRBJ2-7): DVKVTQSSRYLVKRTGEKVFLECVQDMDHENMFWYRQDPGLGLRLIYFSYDVKMKEKGDIPEGYSVSREKKERFSLILESASTNQTSMYLCASSPSDSSYEQYFGPGTRLTVT.